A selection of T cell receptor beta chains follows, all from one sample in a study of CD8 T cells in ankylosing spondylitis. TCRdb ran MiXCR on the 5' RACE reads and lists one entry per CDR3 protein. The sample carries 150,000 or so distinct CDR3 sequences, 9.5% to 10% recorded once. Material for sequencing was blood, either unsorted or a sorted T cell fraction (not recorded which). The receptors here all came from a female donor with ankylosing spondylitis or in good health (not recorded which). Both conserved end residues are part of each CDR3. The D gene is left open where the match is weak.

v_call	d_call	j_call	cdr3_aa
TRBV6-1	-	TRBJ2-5	CASFFRVGDQETQYF
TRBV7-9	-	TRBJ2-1	CASSVHPSIGDEQFF
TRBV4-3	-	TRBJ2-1	CASSQSRYSTDEQFF
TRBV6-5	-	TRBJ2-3	CASSSPPGRFTADTQYF
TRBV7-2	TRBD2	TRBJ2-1	CASSLGTSGSSYNEQFF
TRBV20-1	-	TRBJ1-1	CSAPLTGRNTEAFF
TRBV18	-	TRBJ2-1	CASSPAAGAGNEQFF
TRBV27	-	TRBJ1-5	CASSLSQGLGQPQHF
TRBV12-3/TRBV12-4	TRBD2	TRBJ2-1	CASRLGLAGGSHNEQFF
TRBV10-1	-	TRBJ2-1	CASSALNGNGNNEQFF
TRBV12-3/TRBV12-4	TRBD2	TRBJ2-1	CTSLEGRGLAGSYNEQFF
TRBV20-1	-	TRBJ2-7	CSARLTGTEQYF
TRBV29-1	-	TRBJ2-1	CSVELHSGKWLEQFF
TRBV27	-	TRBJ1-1	CASSLIGINTEAFF
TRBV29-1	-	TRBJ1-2	CSVDAGQFYGYTF
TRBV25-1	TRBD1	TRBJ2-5	CASSDWDRGPQETQYF
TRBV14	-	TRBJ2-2	CASPQTGELFF
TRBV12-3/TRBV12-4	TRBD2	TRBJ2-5	CASSLDSSGTTQYF
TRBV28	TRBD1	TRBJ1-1	CASSETGGTNTEAFF
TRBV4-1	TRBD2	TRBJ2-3	CASSQDSSSGTITDTQYF
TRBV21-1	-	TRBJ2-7	CASSKVGTGSSSSYEQYF
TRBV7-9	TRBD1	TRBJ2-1	CASSDRTGNNEQFF
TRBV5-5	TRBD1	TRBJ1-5	CASSSRDRGVYSNQPQHF
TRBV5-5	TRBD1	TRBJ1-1	CASSFGDRGTEAFF
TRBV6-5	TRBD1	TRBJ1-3	CASSYRTGGDTIYF
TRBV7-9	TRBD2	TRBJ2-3	CASSETSGRALDTQYF
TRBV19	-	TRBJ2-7	CASSIGTTYEQYF
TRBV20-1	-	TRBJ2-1	CSASGSSSPTEQFF
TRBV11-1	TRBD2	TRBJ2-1	CASSSLFAGAGVSEQFF
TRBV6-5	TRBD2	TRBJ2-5	CASSYGTRDQETQYF
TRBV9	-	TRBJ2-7	CASSVGAVGSSYEQYF
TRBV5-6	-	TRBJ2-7	CASSPKARDNSEQYF
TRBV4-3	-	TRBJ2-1	CASSQEGPSREQFF
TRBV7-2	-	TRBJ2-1	CASSANPWGAGYNEQFF
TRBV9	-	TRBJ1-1	CASSVGDSMNTEAFF
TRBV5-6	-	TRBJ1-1	CASSLEQGRGTEAFF
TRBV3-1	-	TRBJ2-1	CASSQEGLGDEQFF
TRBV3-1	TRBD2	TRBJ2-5	CASSPDGGSGRVETQYF
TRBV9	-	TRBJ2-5	CASSVDQETQYF
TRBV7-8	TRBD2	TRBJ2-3	CASMRFRGGTQDTQYF
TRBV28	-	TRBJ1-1	CASSPGQSSTEAFF
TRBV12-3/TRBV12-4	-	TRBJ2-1	CASSLVRAPGNEQFF
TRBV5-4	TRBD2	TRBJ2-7	CASSPGLADPHEQYF
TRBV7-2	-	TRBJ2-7	CASSFPREGDPYEQYF
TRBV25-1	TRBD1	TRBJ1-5	CASAPGQGQPQHF
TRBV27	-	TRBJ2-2	CASSPLGGTDGELFF
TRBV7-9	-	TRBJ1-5	CASSLLGINQPQHF
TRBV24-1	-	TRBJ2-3	CATITYRFAAGDTQYF
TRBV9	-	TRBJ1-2	CASSVAGRVNYGYTF
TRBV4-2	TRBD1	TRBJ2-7	CASSQEVQGALGFEQYF
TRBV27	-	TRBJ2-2	CASSLRVPGELFF
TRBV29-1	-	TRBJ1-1	CSVALGGTEAFF
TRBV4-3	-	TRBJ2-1	CASSRDRGIEQFF
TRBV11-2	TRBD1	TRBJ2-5	CASSSTRGLGETQYF
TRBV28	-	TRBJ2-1	CASSLPGRNEQFF